The entry that follows covers one T cell receptor (beta chain) sequence. Its antigen remains unknown. The authors reverse transcribed about 0.45 to 1 ug RNA with random hexamers. Via MiXCR, TCRdb re-called the immunoSEQ multiplex PCR reads, giving one row per CDR3 protein. Altogether 150,000 to 200,000 distinct CDR3 sequences are present, nearly 97% being singletons, with the ten largest covering 0.098%. The sample originates from a study of CD8 T cells in Susac syndrome. Whole-study results and caveats: As acknowledged by the study, its TCR sequencing and HLA analysis included a relatively small number of individuals.

Patients having Susac syndrome satisfied recently defined diagnostic criteria for definite or probable disease. The TCR comes from a human donor with Susac syndrome. The sequenced sample was CD4+ T cells from PBMCs.

CDR3 in amino acids: CSAREAGRIGSGEKLFF. The CDR3 region has the DNA TGCAGTGCTAGGGAGGCTGGGAGAATTGGATCAGGTGAAAAACTGTTTTTT. The chain joins TRBV20-1 to TRBJ1-4; D is uncertain. Looked up from germline, CDR1 is DFQATT and CDR2 is SNEGSKA (reference sequence). Trimming removed 3 bases at V and 7 bases at J, with 24 bases between. The CDR3 covers 17 residues.